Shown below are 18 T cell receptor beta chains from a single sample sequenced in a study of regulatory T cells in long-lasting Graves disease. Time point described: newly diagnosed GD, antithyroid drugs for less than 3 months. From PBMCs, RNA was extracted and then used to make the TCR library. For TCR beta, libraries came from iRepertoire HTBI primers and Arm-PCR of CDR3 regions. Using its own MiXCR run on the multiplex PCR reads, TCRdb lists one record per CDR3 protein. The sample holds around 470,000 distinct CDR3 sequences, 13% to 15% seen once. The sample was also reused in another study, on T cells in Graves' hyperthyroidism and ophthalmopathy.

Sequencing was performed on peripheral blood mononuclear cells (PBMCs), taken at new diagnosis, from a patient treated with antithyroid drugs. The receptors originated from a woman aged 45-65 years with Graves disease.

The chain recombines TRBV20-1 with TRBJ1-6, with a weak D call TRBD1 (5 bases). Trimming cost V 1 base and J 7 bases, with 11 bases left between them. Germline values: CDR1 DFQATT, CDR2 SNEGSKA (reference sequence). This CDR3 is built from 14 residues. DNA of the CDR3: TGCAGTGCTAGAGGGGACGGATTCAATTCACCCCTCCACTTT. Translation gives CSARGDGFNSPLHF.

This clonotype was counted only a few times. The CDR3 region has the DNA TGTGCCAGTAGTATGCGAGGTGGGCCTTCTGGGGCCAACGTCCTGACTTTC. Translation gives CASSMRGGPSGANVLTF. The V and J genes are TRBV19 and TRBJ2-6; D not certain. The CDR3 runs 17 residues. Trimming took 3 bases from V and 1 from J, leaving 13 bases between them. The germline V gene has CDR1 LNHDA and CDR2 SQIVND (reference sequence).

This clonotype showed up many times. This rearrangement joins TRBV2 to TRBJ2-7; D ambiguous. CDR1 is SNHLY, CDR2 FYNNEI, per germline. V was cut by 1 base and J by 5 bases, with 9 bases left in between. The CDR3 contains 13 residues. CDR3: CASSEGPEDEQYF. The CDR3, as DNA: TGTGCCAGCAGTGAAGGCCCCGAGGACGAGCAGTACTTC.

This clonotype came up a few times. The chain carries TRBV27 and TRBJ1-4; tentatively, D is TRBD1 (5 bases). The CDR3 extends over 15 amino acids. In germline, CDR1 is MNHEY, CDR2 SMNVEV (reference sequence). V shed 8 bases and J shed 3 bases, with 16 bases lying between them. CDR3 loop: CASGLGWGANEKLFF. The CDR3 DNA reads TGTGCCAGCGGTCTTGGGTGGGGGGCTAATGAAAAACTGTTTTTT. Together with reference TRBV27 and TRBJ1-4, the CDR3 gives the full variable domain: EAQVTQNPRYLITVTGKKLTVTCSQNMNHEYMSWYRQDPGLGLRQIYYSMNVEVTDKGDVPEGYKVSRKEKRNFPLILESPSPNQTSLYFCASGLGWGANEKLFFGSGTQLSVL.

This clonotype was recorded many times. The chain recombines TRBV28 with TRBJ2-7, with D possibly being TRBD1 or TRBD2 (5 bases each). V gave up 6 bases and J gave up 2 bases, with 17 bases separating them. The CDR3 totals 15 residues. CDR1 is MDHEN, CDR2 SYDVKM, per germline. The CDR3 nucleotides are TGTGCCAGCAGCACGGCGGCTGGGGACCCCTACGAGCAGTACTTC. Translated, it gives CASSTAAGDPYEQYF. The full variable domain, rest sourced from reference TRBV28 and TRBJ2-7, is DVKVTQSSRYLVKRTGEKVFLECVQDMDHENMFWYRQDPGLGLRLIYFSYDVKMKEKGDIPEGYSVSREKKERFSLILESASTNQTSMYLCASSTAAGDPYEQYFGPGTRLTVT.

Here the CDR3 DNA reads TGTGCCAGCAGTTTGTGGGACAGCTACAATGAGCAGTTCTTC. Amino acids: CASSLWDSYNEQFF. This chain uses TRBV12-3 or TRBV12-4 with TRBJ2-1; TRBD1 aligns across 7 bases. The CDR3 spans 14 residues. V lost 3 bases and J lost 3; bases outside the gene matches: 2.

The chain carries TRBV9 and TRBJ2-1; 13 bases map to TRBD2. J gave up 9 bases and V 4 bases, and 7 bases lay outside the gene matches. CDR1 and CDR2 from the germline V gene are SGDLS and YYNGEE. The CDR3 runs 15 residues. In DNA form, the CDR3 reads TGTGCCAGCAGCATGGGACTAGCGGGGATCGGTGAGCAGTTCTTC. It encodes CASSMGLAGIGEQFF. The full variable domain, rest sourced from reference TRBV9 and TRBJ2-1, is DSGVTQTPKHLITATGQRVTLRCSPRSGDLSVYWYQQSLDQGLQFLIQYYNGEERAKGNILERFSAQQFPDLHSELNLSSLELGDSALYFCASSMGLAGIGEQFFGPGTRLTVL.

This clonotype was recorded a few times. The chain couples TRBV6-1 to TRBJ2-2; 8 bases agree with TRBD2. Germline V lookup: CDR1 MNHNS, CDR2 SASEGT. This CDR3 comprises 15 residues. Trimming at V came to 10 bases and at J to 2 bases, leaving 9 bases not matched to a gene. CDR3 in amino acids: CATSPGLANTGELFF. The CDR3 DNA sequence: TGTGCCACCTCCCCCGGACTAGCAAACACCGGGGAGCTGTTTTTT.

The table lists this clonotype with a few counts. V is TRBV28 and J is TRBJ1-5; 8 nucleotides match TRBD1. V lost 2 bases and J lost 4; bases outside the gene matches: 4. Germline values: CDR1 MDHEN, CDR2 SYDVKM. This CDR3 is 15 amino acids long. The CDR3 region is CASSLAGGLNQPQHF. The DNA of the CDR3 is TGTGCCAGCAGTTTAGCAGGGGGCCTAAATCAGCCCCAGCATTTT. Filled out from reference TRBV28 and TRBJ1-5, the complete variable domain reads DVKVTQSSRYLVKRTGEKVFLECVQDMDHENMFWYRQDPGLGLRLIYFSYDVKMKEKGDIPEGYSVSREKKERFSLILESASTNQTSMYLCASSLAGGLNQPQHFGDGTRLSIL.

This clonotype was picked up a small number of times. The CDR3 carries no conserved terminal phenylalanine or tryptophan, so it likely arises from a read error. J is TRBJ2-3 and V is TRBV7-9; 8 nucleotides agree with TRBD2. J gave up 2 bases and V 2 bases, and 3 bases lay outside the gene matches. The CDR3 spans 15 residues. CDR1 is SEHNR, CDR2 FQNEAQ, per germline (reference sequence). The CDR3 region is CASSLQLAATDTQYL. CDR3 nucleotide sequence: TGTGCCAGCAGCTTACAACTAGCGGCCACAGATACGCAGTATCTT.

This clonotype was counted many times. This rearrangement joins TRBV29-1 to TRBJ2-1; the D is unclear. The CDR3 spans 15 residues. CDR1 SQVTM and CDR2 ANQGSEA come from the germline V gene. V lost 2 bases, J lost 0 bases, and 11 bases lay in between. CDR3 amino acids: CSVERTRSSYNEQFF. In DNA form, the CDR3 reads TGCAGCGTTGAAAGGACCCGAAGCTCCTACAATGAGCAGTTCTTC.

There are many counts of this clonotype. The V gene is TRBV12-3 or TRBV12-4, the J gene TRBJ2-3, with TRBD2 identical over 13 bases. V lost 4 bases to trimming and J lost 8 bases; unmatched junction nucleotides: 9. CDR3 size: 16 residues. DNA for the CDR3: TGTGCCAGCAGTTCCGCCGGACTAGCGGGAGCCGGTACGCAGTATTTT. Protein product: CASSSAGLAGAGTQYF.

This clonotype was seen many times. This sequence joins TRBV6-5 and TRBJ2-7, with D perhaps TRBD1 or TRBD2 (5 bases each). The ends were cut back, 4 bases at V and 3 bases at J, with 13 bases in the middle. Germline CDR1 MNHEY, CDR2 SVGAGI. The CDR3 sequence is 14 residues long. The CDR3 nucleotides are TGTGCCAGCAGTTCCGACCATGGGGGCTACGAGCAGTACTTC. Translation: CASSSDHGGYEQYF.

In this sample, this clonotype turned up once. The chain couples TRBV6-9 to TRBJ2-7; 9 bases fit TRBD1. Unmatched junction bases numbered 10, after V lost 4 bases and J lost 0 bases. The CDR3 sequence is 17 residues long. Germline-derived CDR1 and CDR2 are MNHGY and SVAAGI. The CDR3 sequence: CASSWSRTGVSSYEQYF. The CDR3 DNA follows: TGTGCCAGCAGTTGGAGCCGGACAGGGGTTAGCTCCTACGAGCAGTACTTC.

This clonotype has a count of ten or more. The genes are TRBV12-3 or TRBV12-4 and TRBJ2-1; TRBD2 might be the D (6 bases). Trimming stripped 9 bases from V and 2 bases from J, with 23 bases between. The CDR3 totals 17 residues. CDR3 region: CASLSRGGGSPYNEQFF. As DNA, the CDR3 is TGTGCCAGTCTCTCAAGGGGAGGCGGGTCTCCCTACAATGAGCAGTTCTTC.

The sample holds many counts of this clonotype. CDR3 DNA sequence: TGTGCCTGGAGTGTACAACAGAGCTACGAGCAGTACTTC. This encodes CAWSVQQSYEQYF. The chain links TRBV30 to TRBJ2-7; unclear D gene. V lost 0 bases and J lost 3, with 9 bases in between. This CDR3 is 13 amino acids long. Germline CDR1 reads GTSNPN; CDR2 reads SVGIG (reference sequence).

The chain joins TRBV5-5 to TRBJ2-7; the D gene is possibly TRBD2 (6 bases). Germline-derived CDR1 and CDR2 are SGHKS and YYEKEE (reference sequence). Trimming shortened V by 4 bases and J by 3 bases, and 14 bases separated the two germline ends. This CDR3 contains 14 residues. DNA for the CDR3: TGTGCCAGCAGCAGGGGTGCGGGGCTCTACGAGCAGTACTTC. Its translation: CASSRGAGLYEQYF.

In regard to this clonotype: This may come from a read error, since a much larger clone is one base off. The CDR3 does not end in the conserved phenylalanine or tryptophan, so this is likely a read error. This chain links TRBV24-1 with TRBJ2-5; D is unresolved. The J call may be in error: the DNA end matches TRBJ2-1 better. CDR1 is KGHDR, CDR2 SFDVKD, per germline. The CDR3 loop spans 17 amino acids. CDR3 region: CATSDQTGRRAYNEQFL. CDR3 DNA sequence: TGTGCCACCAGTGACCAGACGGGCCGCCGAGCCTACAATGAGCAGTTCCTC.